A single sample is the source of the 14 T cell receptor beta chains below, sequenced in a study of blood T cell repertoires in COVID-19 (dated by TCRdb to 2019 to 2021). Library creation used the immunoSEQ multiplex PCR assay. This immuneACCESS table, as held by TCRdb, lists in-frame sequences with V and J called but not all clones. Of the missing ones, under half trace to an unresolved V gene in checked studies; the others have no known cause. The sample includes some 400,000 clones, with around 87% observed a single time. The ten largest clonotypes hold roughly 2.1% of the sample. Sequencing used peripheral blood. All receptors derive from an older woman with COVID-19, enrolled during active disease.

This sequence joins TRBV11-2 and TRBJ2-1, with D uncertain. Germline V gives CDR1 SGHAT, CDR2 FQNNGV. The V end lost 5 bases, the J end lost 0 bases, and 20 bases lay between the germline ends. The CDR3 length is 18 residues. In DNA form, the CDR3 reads TGTGCCAGCAGCCATTACTATCTCGTCTCCCACTCCTACAATGAGCAGTTCTTC. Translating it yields CASSHYYLVSHSYNEQFF.

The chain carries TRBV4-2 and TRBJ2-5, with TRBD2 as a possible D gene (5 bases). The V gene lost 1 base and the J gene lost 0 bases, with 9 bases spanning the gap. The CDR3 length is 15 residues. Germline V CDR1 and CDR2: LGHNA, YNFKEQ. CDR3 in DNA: TGTGCCAGCAGCCAAGGGACTGTCTACCAAGAGACCCAGTACTTC. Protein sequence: CASSQGTVYQETQYF.

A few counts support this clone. The CDR3 DNA reads as TGTGCCAGCGGAACAGGCCGAGGAGATACGCAGTATTTT. Its protein product is CASGTGRGDTQYF. The V gene is TRBV27, the J gene TRBJ2-3, with D possibly TRBD1 on 5 matching bases. Germline V lookup: CDR1 MNHEY, CDR2 SMNVEV (reference sequence). CDR3 size: 13 residues. Trimming shortened V by 8 bases and J by 5 bases, and 14 bases separated the two germline ends.

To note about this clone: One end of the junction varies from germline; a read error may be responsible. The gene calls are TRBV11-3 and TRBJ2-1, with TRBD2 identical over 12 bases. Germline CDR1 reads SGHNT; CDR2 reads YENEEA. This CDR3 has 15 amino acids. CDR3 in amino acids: CASSLGLAGYNEQFF. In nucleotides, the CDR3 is TGTGCCAGCAGTTTAGGACTAGCGGGGTACAATGAGCAGTTCTTC. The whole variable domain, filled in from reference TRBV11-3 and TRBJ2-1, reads EAGVVQSPRYKIIEKKQPVAFWCNPISGHNTLYWYLQNLGQGPELLIRYENEEAVDDSQLPKDRFSAERLKGVDSTLKIQPAELGDSAVYLCASSLGLAGYNEQFFGPGTRLTVL.

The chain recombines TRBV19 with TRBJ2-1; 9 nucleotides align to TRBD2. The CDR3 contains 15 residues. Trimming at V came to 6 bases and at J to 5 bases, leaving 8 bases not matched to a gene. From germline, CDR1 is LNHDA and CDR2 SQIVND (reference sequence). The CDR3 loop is CASSPSAGGHNEQFF. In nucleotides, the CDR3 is TGTGCCAGTAGCCCCTCAGCGGGGGGTCACAATGAGCAGTTCTTC.

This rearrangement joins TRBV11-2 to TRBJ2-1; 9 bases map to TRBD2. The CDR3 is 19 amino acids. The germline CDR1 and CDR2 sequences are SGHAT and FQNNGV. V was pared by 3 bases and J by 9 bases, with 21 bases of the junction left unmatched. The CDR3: CASSLGWRGGQLGFSEQFF. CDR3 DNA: TGTGCCAGCAGCTTGGGATGGCGGGGGGGTCAATTAGGTTTTAGTGAGCAGTTCTTC.

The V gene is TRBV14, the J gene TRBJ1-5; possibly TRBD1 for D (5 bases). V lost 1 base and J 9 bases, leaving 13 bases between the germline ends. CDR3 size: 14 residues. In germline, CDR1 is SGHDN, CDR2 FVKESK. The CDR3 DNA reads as TGTGCCAGCAGCCAAGGGGGGGGATCCCGGCCCCAGCATTTT. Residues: CASSQGGGSRPQHF.

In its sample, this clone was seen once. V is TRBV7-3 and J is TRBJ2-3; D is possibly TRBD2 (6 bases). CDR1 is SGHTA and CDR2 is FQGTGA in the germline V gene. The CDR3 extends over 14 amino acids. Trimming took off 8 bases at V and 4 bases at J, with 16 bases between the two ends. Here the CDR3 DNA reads TGTGCCAGCCGGGATCCCGGGGGATCAGATACGCAGTATTTT. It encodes CASRDPGGSDTQYF.

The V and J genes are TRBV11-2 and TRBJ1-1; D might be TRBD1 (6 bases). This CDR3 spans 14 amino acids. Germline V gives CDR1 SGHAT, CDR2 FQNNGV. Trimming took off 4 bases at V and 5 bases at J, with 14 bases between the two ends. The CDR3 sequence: CASSSPQGWTEAFF. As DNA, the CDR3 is TGTGCCAGCAGCTCCCCGCAGGGGTGGACTGAAGCTTTCTTT.

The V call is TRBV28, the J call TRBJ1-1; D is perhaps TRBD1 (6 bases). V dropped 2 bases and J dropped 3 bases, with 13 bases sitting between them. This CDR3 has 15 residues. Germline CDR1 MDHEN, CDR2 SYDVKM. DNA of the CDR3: TGTGCCAGCAGTTTAGGGGGCGGCTGGGACACTGAAGCTTTCTTT. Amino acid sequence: CASSLGGGWDTEAFF.

The CDR3 nucleotides read TGTGCCAGTAGTTTACCGAGGGTGACTGGAAACACCATATATTTT. Encoded protein: CASSLPRVTGNTIYF. This chain links TRBV19 with TRBJ1-3; no firm D call. Per germline, CDR1 LNHDA and CDR2 SQIVND (reference sequence). Trimming pared 5 bases from V and 2 bases from J, leaving 13 bases between. CDR3 length equals 15 residues.

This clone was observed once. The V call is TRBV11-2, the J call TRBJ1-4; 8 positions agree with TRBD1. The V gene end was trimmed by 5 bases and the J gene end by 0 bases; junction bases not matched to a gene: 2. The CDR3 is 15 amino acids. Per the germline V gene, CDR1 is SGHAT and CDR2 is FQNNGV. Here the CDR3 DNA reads TGTGCCAGCAGCCCAGGGGGCTCAACTAATGAAAAACTGTTTTTT. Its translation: CASSPGGSTNEKLFF.

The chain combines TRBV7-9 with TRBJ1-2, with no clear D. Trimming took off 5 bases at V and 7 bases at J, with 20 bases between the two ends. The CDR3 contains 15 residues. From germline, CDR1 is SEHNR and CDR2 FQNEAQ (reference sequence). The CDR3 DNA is TGTGCCAGCAGCCCCCCGGGGTTACCGGAGGGTGGCTACACCTTC. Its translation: CASSPPGLPEGGYTF. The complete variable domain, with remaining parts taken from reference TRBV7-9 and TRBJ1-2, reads DTGVSQNPRHKITKRGQNVTFRCDPISEHNRLYWYRQTLGQGPEFLTYFQNEAQLEKSRLLSDRFSAERPKGSFSTLEIQRTEQGDSAMYLCASSPPGLPEGGYTFGSGTRLTVV.

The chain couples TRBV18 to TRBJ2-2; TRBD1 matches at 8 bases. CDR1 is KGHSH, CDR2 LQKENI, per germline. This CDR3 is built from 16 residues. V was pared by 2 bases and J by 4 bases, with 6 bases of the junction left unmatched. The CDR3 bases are TGTGCCAGCTCACCAGTCGGACAGGGTATCACCGGGGAGCTGTTTTTT. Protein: CASSPVGQGITGELFF.